These 19 T cell receptor beta chains share one sample of origin, sequenced in a study of blood T cell repertoires in COVID-19. Here immunoSEQ multiplex PCR was the method, and the copy in TCRdb shows in-frame clones only, minus some. The table lists 200,000 or so clones, around nine tenths of them singletons. The source material was peripheral blood. These receptors were obtained from a man in his fifties or sixties who had recovered from COVID-19.

This clone was observed a few times. The J gene is TRBJ1-2, the V gene TRBV18; TRBD1 agrees at 7 bases. Losses at the gene ends were 3 bases for V and 5 bases for J; bases not matched to a gene: 9. The CDR3 length is 15 residues. The germline V gene encodes CDR1 KGHSH and CDR2 LQKENI. The CDR3 region has the DNA TGTGCCAGCTCACCCCCGGGACAGAATGCTTATGGCTACACCTTC. It specifies CASSPPGQNAYGYTF.

The CDR3 DNA reads as TGCGCCAGCAGCTCCACTAGCACAACATACAATGAGCAGTTCTTC. Translation: CASSSTSTTYNEQFF. The rearrangement joins TRBV5-1 to TRBJ2-1; D may be TRBD2 (6 bases). Per germline, CDR1 SGHRS and CDR2 YFSETQ. Trimming removed 3 bases from V and 4 bases from J, with 14 bases in between. The CDR3 extends over 15 amino acids.

The chain recombines TRBV7-8 with TRBJ1-1; TRBD1 might be the D (5 bases). CDR1 and CDR2 (germline): SGHVS, FQNEAQ. This CDR3 has 16 residues. V lost 5 bases and J lost 0, with 16 bases in between. The CDR3 loop is CASSQTRSRVNTEAFF. In nucleotides, the CDR3 is TGTGCCAGCAGCCAAACCCGATCCAGGGTGAACACTGAAGCTTTCTTT.

This chain uses TRBV6-1 with TRBJ1-1; D not resolved. CDR3 size: 14 residues. The germline gives CDR1 MNHNS, CDR2 SASEGT. V lost 3 bases and J 3 bases, leaving 11 bases between the germline ends. Written as DNA, the CDR3 is TGTGCCAGCAGTGATCTCGGGTATGACACTGAAGCTTTCTTT. It translates to CASSDLGYDTEAFF.

The chain links TRBV7-3 to TRBJ2-2; TRBD1 aligns across 8 bases. Trimming removed 6 bases from V and 6 bases from J; junction bases left unmatched: 9. The CDR3 loop spans 15 amino acids. Germline-derived CDR1 and CDR2 are SGHTA and FQGTGA. As DNA, the CDR3 is TGTGCCAGCAGTAGCGACAGGGGTGGGGCCGGGGAGCTGTTTTTT. Translation gives CASSSDRGGAGELFF.

The chain links TRBV2 to TRBJ2-7; 12 bases line up with TRBD2. The junction had 8 bases not matched to a gene; V was cut back by 6 bases and J by 5 bases. Germline lookup yields CDR1 SNHLY and CDR2 FYNNEI. This CDR3 contains 15 residues. CDR3 loop: CASRVRLAGEHEQYF. The CDR3 DNA reads as TGTGCCAGCAGGGTCCGACTAGCGGGAGAACACGAGCAGTACTTC. Full variable domain (remainder filled in from reference TRBV2 and TRBJ2-7): EPEVTQTPSHQVTQMGQEVILRCVPISNHLYFYWYRQILGQKVEFLVSFYNNEISEKSEIFDDQFSVERPDGSNFTLKIRSTKLEDSAMYFCASRVRLAGEHEQYFGPGTRLTVT.

The V call is TRBV7-2, the J call TRBJ2-2; 16 bases are shared with TRBD2. The germline V gene has CDR1 SGHTA and CDR2 FQGNSA. The ends lost 5 bases at V and 7 bases at J; junction bases unmatched: 7. This CDR3 region has 17 residues. The CDR3 protein is CASSLYGTSGRVGELFF. The CDR3 coding sequence is TGTGCCAGCAGCCTCTATGGGACTAGCGGGAGGGTCGGGGAGCTGTTTTTT.

V is TRBV4-3 and J is TRBJ2-1; 9 bases align to TRBD2. CDR1 and CDR2 from the germline V gene are LGHNA and YSLEER. The ends lost 1 base at V and 2 bases at J; junction bases unmatched: 3. The CDR3 loop spans 16 amino acids. Here the CDR3 reads CASSQGSGSAYNEQFF. CDR3 bases: TGCGCCAGCAGCCAAGGTAGCGGGAGCGCCTACAATGAGCAGTTCTTC.

The CDR3 here is CASGFRTGGINEQFF. CDR3 nucleotides: TGTGCTAGTGGTTTCCGGACAGGGGGCATAAATGAGCAGTTCTTC. The rearrangement links TRBV12-5 to TRBJ2-1; 11 bases are a match to TRBD1. The germline CDR1 and CDR2 sequences are LGHNT and FRNRAP. The CDR3 is 15 residues long. V lost 3 bases, J lost 7 bases, and 5 bases stayed unmatched. Drawing the rest from reference TRBV12-5 and TRBJ2-1, the complete variable domain is DARVTQTPRHKVTEMGQEVTMRCQPILGHNTVFWYRQTMMQGLELLAYFRNRAPLDDSGMPKDRFSAEMPDATLATLKIQPSEPRDSAVYFCASGFRTGGINEQFFGPGTRLTVL.

The chain is built from TRBV9 and TRBJ2-3; tentatively, D is TRBD1 (6 bases). Germline V gene sequence: CDR1 SGDLS, CDR2 YYNGEE. Trimming cost V 1 base and J 1 base, with 10 bases left between them. The CDR3 sequence is 15 residues long. Here the CDR3 reads CASSVTQGGTDTQYF. The CDR3 coding sequence is TGTGCCAGCAGCGTAACACAGGGAGGCACAGATACGCAGTATTTT.

This chain connects TRBV7-2 to TRBJ2-7; TRBD2 agrees at 11 bases. The CDR3 is 17 amino acids. Trimming took 0 bases from V and 7 from J; bases not matched to a gene: 11. Germline V gene lookup returns CDR1 SGHTA and CDR2 FQGNSA. CDR3 nucleotides: TGTGCCAGCAGCTTAGCCCCTGGTAGCGGGAGGGCCTGGGAGCAGTACTTC. Encoded protein: CASSLAPGSGRAWEQYF.

The chain uses TRBV12-3 or TRBV12-4 and TRBJ1-2; no definite D call. The V end lost 3 bases, the J end lost 12 bases, and 11 bases lay between the germline ends. CDR3 size: 11 residues. The CDR3 protein is CASSFFSVHTF. The CDR3 DNA sequence: TGTGCCAGCAGTTTCTTCAGTGTACACACCTTC.

A single count supports this clone. This chain connects TRBV7-2 to TRBJ2-7; 11 positions match TRBD1. The CDR3 length is 15 residues. CDR1 and CDR2 (germline): SGHTA, FQGNSA. V trimming: 4 bases; J trimming: 4 bases; junction bases outside the gene matches: 6. The CDR3 region is CASSSRTGGSYEQYF. In DNA, the CDR3 is TGTGCCAGCAGCTCCCGGACAGGGGGCTCGTACGAGCAGTACTTC.

The rearrangement links TRBV5-1 to TRBJ1-1; 7 bases align to TRBD1. V was pared by 3 bases and J by 4 bases, with 9 bases of the junction left unmatched. The germline CDR1 and CDR2 sequences are SGHRS and YFSETQ. CDR3 length equals 15 residues. CDR3 loop: CASSSAGGTGTEAFF. Written as DNA, the CDR3 is TGCGCCAGCAGCTCTGCAGGGGGGACGGGCACTGAAGCTTTCTTT.

About this clone itself: Within the sample, other DNA sequences also encode this same CDR3. The chain employs TRBV7-3 and TRBJ2-3, with 7 positions matching TRBD2. The J segment lost 4 bases and the V segment lost 3 bases, leaving 7 bases of the junction unmatched. The CDR3 is 15 amino acids. CDR1 is SGHTA and CDR2 is FQGTGA in the germline V gene. For the CDR3, the DNA is TGTGCCAGCAGCTTGACTAGCTCCGCCGCAGATACGCAGTATTTT. This gives the protein CASSLTSSAADTQYF.

The chain joins TRBV23-1 to TRBJ2-3; no reliable D call. TRBV23-1 is annotated as an ORF whose role is uncertain. V was cut by 3 bases and J by 0 bases, with 10 bases left in between. The length of the CDR3 is 15 residues. The CDR3 loop reads CASSHNRASTDTQYF. The CDR3 coding sequence is TGCGCCAGCAGTCACAACAGAGCTAGCACAGATACGCAGTATTTT.

The chain combines TRBV6-9 with TRBJ2-7, with D perhaps TRBD1 (6 bases). V lost 2 bases, J lost 2 bases, and 25 bases lay in between. Germline V gives CDR1 MNHGY, CDR2 SVAAGI. The CDR3 loop spans 19 amino acids. This CDR3 is CASSYPGTLTGRAPYEQYF. The CDR3 DNA is TGTGCCAGCAGTTATCCTGGGACACTTACCGGGCGGGCCCCCTACGAGCAGTACTTC.

The chain recombines TRBV19 with TRBJ2-2; 9 bases fit TRBD1. The CDR3 covers 17 residues. Germline assignment: CDR1 LNHDA and CDR2 SQIVND (reference sequence). V shed 6 bases, J shed 6 bases, and the junction held 14 bases outside the gene matches. The CDR3 nucleotides read TGTGCCAGTAGGAGGGGTGTGGGACAGGGATTTGCCGGGGAGCTGTTTTTT. It is translated as CASRRGVGQGFAGELFF.

The J gene is TRBJ1-6, the V gene TRBV18; TRBD1 aligns across 8 bases. Per germline, CDR1 KGHSH and CDR2 LQKENI. This CDR3 region has 14 residues. The J segment lost 9 bases and the V segment lost 5 bases, leaving 6 bases of the junction unmatched. CDR3 nucleotide sequence: TGTGCCAGCTCAGAGACAGGGGCGGGTTCACCCCTCCACTTT. Translated, it gives CASSETGAGSPLHF.